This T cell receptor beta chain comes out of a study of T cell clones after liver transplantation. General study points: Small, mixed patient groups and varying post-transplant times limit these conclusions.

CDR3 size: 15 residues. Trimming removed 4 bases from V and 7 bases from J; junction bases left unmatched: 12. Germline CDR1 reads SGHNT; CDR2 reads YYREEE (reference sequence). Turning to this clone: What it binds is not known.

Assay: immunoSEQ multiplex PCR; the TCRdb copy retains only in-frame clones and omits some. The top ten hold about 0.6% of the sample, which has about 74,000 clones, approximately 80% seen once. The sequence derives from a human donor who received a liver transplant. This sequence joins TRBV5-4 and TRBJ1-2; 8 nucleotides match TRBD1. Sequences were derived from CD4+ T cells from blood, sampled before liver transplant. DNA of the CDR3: TGTGCCAGCAGCATAGATACAGGGGGACGTAGTGGCTACACCTTC. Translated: CASSIDTGGRSGYTF.